This T cell receptor (beta chain) derives from a study of blood T cells in healthy people across ages. Sample-barcoded 5' priming and a J-beta primer mix drove a second PCR of 7 to 11 cycles. Via MiXCR, TCRdb re-called the 5' RACE reads, giving one row per CDR3 protein. The sample has hundreds of thousands of distinct CDR3 sequences; 25% to 30% are singletons. This clonotype has more than one count but fewer than ten. Its antigen is unidentified. Germline values: CDR1 SEHNR, CDR2 FQNEAQ (reference sequence). Trimming stripped 5 bases from V and 4 bases from J, with 8 bases between. The CDR3 spans 12 residues. Study conclusions and caveats: A roughly linear fall in TCR beta diversity per million T cells was seen with increasing age. With donor CMV status unknown, expanded clonotype changes were possibly confounded. Both higher diversity and more naive CD4+ cells marked long-lived donors when set against aged donors. A strong correlation between TCR beta diversity and naive T cell percentage was seen.

This chain joins TRBV7-9 and TRBJ1-1; D gene uncertain. The sequence was collected from a woman aged 80 or over in good health. Sequencing used blood. CDR3 sequence (DNA): TGTGCCAGCAGCCTGGTTGTCACTGAAGCTTTCTTT. Amino acid sequence: CASSLVVTEAFF.